This T cell receptor beta chain derives from a study of OX40 agonist ivuxolimab in advanced cancers. Study background: Ivuxolimab is a fully human IgG2 antibody that activates OX40 (CD134).

A remark on this clone: The antigen is undetermined.

Findings and caveats of the study: CD8+ T cells showed, on average, more clonal expansion than CD4+ cells.

Assay: immunoSEQ multiplex PCR; the TCRdb copy retains only in-frame clones and omits some. This sample yields 59,000 or so clones, of which about 80% are seen a single time; about 3.5% belongs to the top ten. The TCR was taken from an adult with an advanced solid tumor such as melanoma, head and neck, liver or kidney cancer. The specimen was CD4+ or CD8+ T cells sorted from blood, collected in a trial of the OX40 agonist ivuxolimab.

The CDR3 reads CASGLGGGRVTYGYTF. CDR3 nucleotide sequence: TGTGCTAGTGGTTTGGGTGGGGGACGCGTCACCTATGGCTACACCTTC. The rearrangement links TRBV12-5 to TRBJ1-2, with a possible D match to TRBD1 (5 bases). Trimming shortened V by 1 base and J by 4 bases, and 16 bases separated the two germline ends. This CDR3 is 16 amino acids long. Germline CDR1 is LGHNT and CDR2 is FRNRAP. The full variable domain, with the rest looked up from reference TRBV12-5 and TRBJ1-2, is DARVTQTPRHKVTEMGQEVTMRCQPILGHNTVFWYRQTMMQGLELLAYFRNRAPLDDSGMPKDRFSAEMPDATLATLKIQPSEPRDSAVYFCASGLGGGRVTYGYTFGSGTRLTVV.